What follows are 32 T cell receptor beta chains derived from one specimen sequenced in a study of blood T cells in healthy people across ages. Primed by a sample-barcoded 5' primer and a J-beta primer mix, a second PCR proceeded for roughly 7 to 12 cycles. TCRdb re-called the 5' RACE reads through MiXCR, storing one row per CDR3 protein. Of 1 million or so distinct CDR3 sequences in the sample, about 25% were seen once. These records were also assigned to another study, of T cells of mothers and their children.

Source material: blood. The receptor source for this set is a girl aged 2-10 years in good health.

This clonotype turned up a few times. This chain links TRBV3-1 with TRBJ2-5; 14 nucleotides agree with TRBD2. The germline V gene encodes CDR1 LGHDT and CDR2 YNNKEL (reference sequence). The junction had 7 bases not matched to a gene; V was cut back by 3 bases and J by 7 bases. The CDR3 is made up of 16 amino acids. The CDR3 coding sequence is TGTGCCAGCAGCCAGAGGACTAGCGGGGGGACGGGGACCCAGTACTTC. This translates into CASSQRTSGGTGTQYF.

This clonotype was seen ten or more times. J is TRBJ2-5 and V is TRBV29-1; TRBD2 might be the D (5 bases). This CDR3 comprises 14 residues. Germline V gene sequence: CDR1 SQVTM, CDR2 ANQGSEA. Trimming shortened V by 4 bases and J by 1 base, and 13 bases separated the two germline ends. In DNA form, the CDR3 reads TGCAGCGTTGTCCCCGCGGGCCTCCAAGAGACCCAGTACTTC. This gives the protein CSVVPAGLQETQYF.

There are many counts of this clonotype. The chain joins TRBV11-2 to TRBJ2-5; D not certain. The germline V and J ends were trimmed by 5 bases and 7 bases, with 8 bases remaining between them. The CDR3 runs 11 residues. Germline V gives CDR1 SGHAT, CDR2 FQNNGV. This CDR3 is CASSPEGTQYF. The DNA of the CDR3 is TGTGCCAGCAGCCCTGAAGGGACCCAGTACTTC.

The V and J genes are TRBV7-2 and TRBJ2-1; D may be TRBD1 (6 bases). Trimming left V 5 bases short and J 7 bases short, with 15 bases between. The CDR3 extends over 14 amino acids. CDR1 is SGHTA and CDR2 is FQGNSA in the germline V gene. DNA of the CDR3: TGTGCCAGCAGCCATGAACAGGGTCGAAATGAGCAGTTCTTC. This translates into CASSHEQGRNEQFF.

This clonotype was seen a few times. The V gene is TRBV7-2, the J gene TRBJ2-3; D could derive from TRBD1 or TRBD2 (5 bases each). Trimming took off 4 bases at V and 4 bases at J, with 12 bases between the two ends. The CDR3 is 14 amino acids. Germline assignment: CDR1 SGHTA and CDR2 FQGNSA. The CDR3 here is CASSSRDLSDTQYF. CDR3 nucleotide sequence: TGTGCCAGCAGCTCCCGGGACCTATCAGATACGCAGTATTTT.

The V gene is TRBV2, the J gene TRBJ2-7; the D gene is possibly TRBD2 (6 bases). The V end was cut by 3 bases, the J end by 5 bases, with 17 bases between. There are 15 residues in the CDR3. CDR1 is SNHLY, CDR2 FYNNEI, per germline. DNA for the CDR3: TGTGCCAGCAGTGAGGGACCAACTAGCACCAACGAGCAGTACTTC. Protein product: CASSEGPTSTNEQYF.

This clonotype was counted between two and nine times. The rearrangement uses TRBV6-6 and TRBJ1-1; D ambiguous. The germline V gene encodes CDR1 MNHNY and CDR2 SVGAGI (reference sequence). Between the trimmed V and J ends, which lost 5 bases and 0 bases, there was a span of 16 bases. The CDR3 contains 16 residues. Here the CDR3 reads CASSAATEVMNTEAFF. The CDR3, as DNA: TGTGCCAGCAGTGCCGCCACAGAGGTGATGAACACTGAAGCTTTCTTT.

This clonotype was counted only a few times. The chain joins TRBV7-6 to TRBJ2-7; D may be TRBD2 (6 bases). Germline V gene lookup returns CDR1 SGHVS and CDR2 FNYEAQ. The CDR3 totals 15 residues. Trimming removed 4 bases from V and 7 bases from J, with 20 bases in between. The CDR3 spells CASSSPMGLLSEQYF. CDR3 in DNA: TGTGCCAGCAGCTCACCGATGGGACTGCTTTCGGAGCAGTACTTC.

There are a few counts of this clonotype. V and J are TRBV20-1 and TRBJ2-5; 9 bases agree with TRBD2. V dropped 5 bases and J dropped 4; count of bases not matched to a gene: 11. Germline V gene data show CDR1 as DFQATT and CDR2 as SNEGSKA (reference sequence). The CDR3 extends over 15 amino acids. The CDR3 coding sequence is TGCAGTGCTGGGGAACTAGCGGGCCACTTAGAGACCCAGTACTTC. Translated, it gives CSAGELAGHLETQYF.

A few counts support this clonotype. V is TRBV7-8 and J is TRBJ2-6, with TRBD1 matching 8 bases. CDR1 and CDR2 (germline): SGHVS, FQNEAQ. The CDR3 is 17 residues long. Losses at the gene ends were 5 bases for V and 2 bases for J; bases not matched to a gene: 8. The CDR3 here is CASSHRTGRAGANVLTF. The CDR3 DNA reads TGTGCCAGCAGCCACAGGACAGGGAGAGCTGGGGCCAACGTCCTGACTTTC.

The chain has TRBV5-1 and TRBJ2-5, with a weak D call TRBD2 (6 bases). Germline V gene lookup returns CDR1 SGHRS and CDR2 YFSETQ. The V gene lost 0 bases and the J gene lost 2 bases, with 14 bases spanning the gap. The CDR3 loop spans 16 amino acids. The CDR3: CASSLAAGSSQETQYF. CDR3 bases: TGCGCCAGCAGCTTGGCGGCGGGGAGCTCACAAGAGACCCAGTACTTC.

The chain joins TRBV7-9 to TRBJ1-4, with 8 bases fitting TRBD1. CDR1 is SEHNR and CDR2 is FQNEAQ in the germline V gene (reference sequence). The length of the CDR3 is 15 residues. V lost 5 bases and J lost 10; bases outside the gene matches: 12. CDR3 in amino acids: CASSRSPEDRAKLFF. In nucleotides, the CDR3 is TGTGCCAGCAGCCGATCGCCGGAGGACAGGGCAAAACTGTTTTTT.

The chain recombines TRBV5-1 with TRBJ1-1; TRBD1 might be the D (6 bases). The CDR3 runs 14 residues. The germline V gene encodes CDR1 SGHRS and CDR2 YFSETQ. V was clipped by 4 bases and J by 0 bases, with 10 bases between them. This CDR3 is CASSPGVLNTEAFF. CDR3 coding DNA: TGCGCCAGCAGCCCAGGGGTATTGAACACTGAAGCTTTCTTT.

This chain links TRBV4-1 with TRBJ2-7, with 8 bases lining up with TRBD2. With V trimmed by 2 bases and J by 1 base, 7 bases remained unmatched. Germline V gene data show CDR1 as MGHRA and CDR2 as YSYEKL. There are 16 residues in the CDR3. For the CDR3, the DNA is TGCGCCAGCAGCCAAACCCCAGCGGGAGATTCCTACGAGCAGTACTTC. Translation: CASSQTPAGDSYEQYF.

The V and J genes are TRBV27 and TRBJ1-2; 9 positions match TRBD1. The germline gives CDR1 MNHEY, CDR2 SMNVEV (reference sequence). V dropped 4 bases and J dropped 2; count of bases not matched to a gene: 5. The CDR3 is made up of 15 amino acids. For the CDR3, the DNA is TGTGCCAGCAGTTCGGGACAGGGAGTGAACTATGGCTACACCTTC. The encoded protein is CASSSGQGVNYGYTF.

Only a few counts were recorded for this clonotype. The genes are TRBV20-1 and TRBJ2-3; 9 bases are a match to TRBD2. In germline, CDR1 is DFQATT, CDR2 SNEGSKA (reference sequence). Losses at the gene ends were 5 bases for V and 3 bases for J; bases not matched to a gene: 12. The CDR3 length is 16 residues. CDR3 sequence: CSAPKLPSGDTDTQYF. In DNA form, the CDR3 reads TGCAGTGCTCCGAAACTCCCTAGCGGGGATACAGATACGCAGTATTTT.

A single count supports this clonotype. V is TRBV11-2 and J is TRBJ2-4; 8 bases map to TRBD1. V lost 6 bases to trimming and J lost 5 bases; unmatched junction nucleotides: 6. The CDR3 has 14 amino acids. CDR1 is SGHAT, CDR2 FQNNGV, per germline. In DNA form, the CDR3 reads TGTGCCAGCAGGTCCCTACAGGGGGAAAACATTCAGTACTTC. Encoded protein: CASRSLQGENIQYF.

This chain uses TRBV29-1 with TRBJ2-7, with TRBD2 matching 7 bases. From germline, CDR1 is SQVTM and CDR2 ANQGSEA. J lost 10 bases, V lost 8 bases, and 11 bases had no gene match. CDR3 length: 11 residues. CDR3 amino acids: CSYRTGGFQYF. CDR3 in DNA: TGCAGCTACAGGACCGGGGGGTTCCAGTACTTC.

The genes are TRBV14 and TRBJ2-7; D gene uncertain. The CDR3 contains 13 residues. The germline V and J ends were trimmed by 7 bases and 1 base, with 11 bases remaining between them. Germline V CDR1 and CDR2: SGHDN, FVKESK. This CDR3 is CASKLGGSYEQYF. The DNA of the CDR3 is TGTGCCAGCAAACTGGGTGGTTCCTACGAGCAGTACTTC.

The CDR3 region has the DNA TGCAGCGTTACGGACAGGGGAACTAATGAAAAACTGTTTTTT. Protein sequence: CSVTDRGTNEKLFF. The chain joins TRBV29-1 to TRBJ1-4, with 9 bases lining up with TRBD1. The CDR3 totals 14 residues. CDR1 and CDR2 (germline): SQVTM, ANQGSEA. The J segment lost 1 base and the V segment lost 5 bases, leaving 2 bases of the junction unmatched. Based on the CDR3 plus reference TRBV29-1 and TRBJ1-4, the full variable domain is SAVISQKPSRDICQRGTSLTIQCQVDSQVTMMFWYRQQPGQSLTLIATANQGSEATYESGFVIDKFPISRPNLTFSTLTVSNMSPEDSSIYLCSVTDRGTNEKLFFGSGTQLSVL.

The DNA of the CDR3 is TGTGCCAGCAGTGACTCGGTCGGGGAGAATCAGCCCCAGCATTTT. Protein sequence: CASSDSVGENQPQHF. The gene calls are TRBV6-4 and TRBJ1-5; D call uncertain. This CDR3 contains 15 residues. Germline lookup yields CDR1 MRHNA and CDR2 SNTAGT. Trimming left V 0 bases short and J 4 bases short, with 10 bases between.

The chain couples TRBV25-1 to TRBJ1-2; TRBD1 matches at 8 bases. Trimming took 5 bases from V and 10 from J; bases not matched to a gene: 9. CDR1 and CDR2 from the germline V gene are MGHDK and SYGVNS. The CDR3 is 13 residues long. CDR3 sequence: CASSRPDRGDYTF. Written as DNA, the CDR3 is TGTGCCAGCAGTCGCCCCGACAGGGGCGACTACACCTTC.

The rearrangement uses TRBV7-9 and TRBJ2-3; TRBD2 matches 11 bases. TRBJ2-7 explains the end of the DNA better; the J call may be wrong. This CDR3 is built from 15 residues. The germline gives CDR1 SEHNR, CDR2 FQNEAQ (reference sequence). In DNA, the CDR3 is TGTGCCAGCAGCTTATCGCTAGCGGGGGGTTTCGAGCAGTACTTC. Its protein product is CASSLSLAGGFEQYF.

Here the CDR3 DNA reads TGCGCCAGCAGCCAATCACCCGGGACAGGGTTGTCCTACGAGCAGTACTTC. As protein: CASSQSPGTGLSYEQYF. The chain recombines TRBV4-1 with TRBJ2-5; 9 bases line up with TRBD1. The better agreement between TRBJ2-7 and the DNA end casts doubt on the J call. Germline loops: CDR1 MGHRA, CDR2 YSYEKL. CDR3 length: 17 residues.

This sequence joins TRBV12-3 or TRBV12-4 and TRBJ1-2; weak D call: TRBD1 (6 bases). The V and J ends lost 1 base and 7 bases respectively, with 13 bases between them. This CDR3 contains 14 residues. CDR3 nucleotides: TGTGCCAGCAGTTTAGTGGGGACACCGCTTGGCTACACCTTC. Its protein is CASSLVGTPLGYTF.

The J gene is TRBJ2-1, the V gene TRBV7-2; TRBD2 matches 16 bases. V trimming: 4 bases; J trimming: 5 bases; junction bases outside the gene matches: 11. Germline V gene lookup returns CDR1 SGHTA and CDR2 FQGNSA. The CDR3 has 19 amino acids. CDR3 nucleotide sequence: TGTGCCAGCAGCTCGAAGGGACTAGCGGGAGGGCCAACCCACAATGAGCAGTTCTTC. It encodes CASSSKGLAGGPTHNEQFF.

Only a few counts were recorded for this clonotype. The rearrangement links TRBV29-1 to TRBJ2-2; TRBD1 aligns across 8 bases. J lost 0 bases, V lost 6 bases, and 6 bases had no gene match. The V gene's germline CDR1 is SQVTM and CDR2 ANQGSEA. The CDR3 runs to 15 residues. CDR3 region: CSVSPRGPNTGELFF. DNA for the CDR3: TGCAGCGTGTCCCCCAGGGGGCCGAACACCGGGGAGCTGTTTTTT.

This clonotype was picked up one time. The chain is built from TRBV11-2 and TRBJ2-4; D is possibly TRBD1 or TRBD2 (6 bases each). Looked up from germline, CDR1 is SGHAT and CDR2 is FQNNGV. Trimming took 5 bases from V and 6 from J, leaving 14 bases between them. The CDR3 has 14 amino acids. CDR3 sequence reads: CASSLGGQINIQYF. The DNA for the CDR3 is TGTGCCAGCAGCCTGGGGGGACAAATAAACATTCAGTACTTC.

The chain couples TRBV24-1 to TRBJ2-1; 9 bases line up with TRBD2. With V trimmed by 9 bases and J by 4 bases, 3 bases remained unmatched. Looked up from germline, CDR1 is KGHDR and CDR2 is SFDVKD. The CDR3 contains 13 residues. CDR3 DNA: TGTGCCACCGGAGCGGGAGGATACAATGAGCAGTTCTTC. This gives the protein CATGAGGYNEQFF.

The chain is built from TRBV29-1 and TRBJ2-3, with D uncertain. This CDR3 spans 11 amino acids. Germline-derived CDR1 and CDR2 are SQVTM and ANQGSEA. V lost 3 bases, J lost 5 bases, and 6 bases lay in between. The CDR3 loop is CSVDGVDTQYF. CDR3 nucleotides: TGCAGCGTTGACGGTGTAGATACGCAGTATTTT.

This clonotype was counted only a few times. The chain recombines TRBV19 with TRBJ1-1; D gene unclear. V lost 0 bases and J 3 bases, leaving 11 bases between the germline ends. Germline CDR1 and CDR2: LNHDA and SQIVND (reference sequence). This CDR3 contains 15 residues. This chain's CDR3 is CASSIEGYGYTEAFF. The CDR3 DNA is TGTGCCAGTAGTATAGAAGGATATGGGTACACTGAAGCTTTCTTT.

Only a few counts were recorded for this clonotype. The genes are TRBV5-6 and TRBJ2-5; D may match TRBD1 or TRBD2 (6 bases each). The tail of the sequence fits TRBJ2-7 better, so the J call may be wrong. The CDR3 totals 14 residues. Germline V gene data show CDR1 as SGHDT and CDR2 as YYEEEE. As DNA, the CDR3 is TGTGCCAGCGGGCAAGGGGGGCGATCTTACGAGCAGTACTTC. It translates to CASGQGGRSYEQYF.